The 17 T cell receptor beta chains listed next were all sequenced from one sample in a study of regulatory T cells in long-lasting Graves disease. This sample's time point: newly diagnosed GD, antithyroid drugs for less than 3 months. PBMC RNA was the source of the TCR library. HTBI primers from iRepertoire and Arm-PCR of CDR3 regions yielded the TCR beta libraries. TCRdb itself ran the multiplex PCR reads through MiXCR, one entry per CDR3 protein. The top ten clones hold 18% of a sample with roughly 360,000 distinct CDR3 sequences, approximately 10% of them seen once. The data also belong to a second study, concerning T cells in Graves' hyperthyroidism and ophthalmopathy.

Material: peripheral blood mononuclear cells (PBMCs), obtained at new diagnosis, from a patient treated with antithyroid drugs. The receptor source for this set is a woman aged 18-29 years with Graves disease.

This clonotype was counted many times. The rearrangement uses TRBV7-2 and TRBJ2-7, with D possibly TRBD1 on 6 matching bases. Germline loops: CDR1 SGHTA, CDR2 FQGNSA. This CDR3 spans 14 amino acids. V shed 5 bases and J shed 6 bases, with 17 bases lying between them. The CDR3 region has the DNA TGTGCCAGCAGCCCAACCCCAGGGGCCTTCGAGCAGTACTTC. Translated: CASSPTPGAFEQYF.

Ten or more counts support this clonotype. V gene TRBV4-2 combines with J gene TRBJ2-5; D gene unclear. V was trimmed by 0 bases and J by 1 base, leaving 3 bases between them. There are 13 residues in the CDR3. CDR1 is LGHNA, CDR2 YNFKEQ, per germline. CDR3 bases: TGTGCCAGCAGCCAAGAATCCCAAGAGACCCAGTACTTC. Translation gives CASSQESQETQYF.

This clonotype was detected ten times or more. The gene calls are TRBV11-2 and TRBJ1-1, with unresolved D. V was trimmed by 2 bases and J by 5 bases, leaving 9 bases between them. This CDR3 region has 13 residues. CDR1 is SGHAT and CDR2 is FQNNGV in the germline V gene. As DNA, the CDR3 is TGTGCCAGCAGCTTAACACGGATGACTGAAGCTTTCTTT. Protein sequence: CASSLTRMTEAFF.

Turning to this clonotype: At one end, the junction sequence differs from germline, possibly due to a read error. This chain joins TRBV6-1 and TRBJ1-5; D unclear. Germline CDR1 is MNHNS and CDR2 is SASEGT. This CDR3 has 14 residues. The CDR3 nucleotides are TGTGCCAGCGTATGGGGTTCGAGCAATCAGTCCCAGCATTTT. Its translation is CASVWGSSNQSQHF.

Concerning this clonotype itself: This may be a read error, as it is one base from a much larger clone. The chain joins TRBV5-1 to TRBJ2-1; D is ambiguous. This CDR3 comprises 11 residues. Germline V gene lookup returns CDR1 SGHRS and CDR2 YFSETQ. CDR3 nucleotide sequence: TGCGCCAGCAGCTTCAGCCATGAGCAGTCCTTC. It codes for CASSFSHEQSF.

Worth noting for this clonotype: At one end the junction does not follow the germline gene, possibly because of a read error. The V gene is TRBV6-1, the J gene TRBJ1-6; TRBD1 matches at 10 bases. Per germline, CDR1 MNHNS and CDR2 SASEGT. The CDR3 sequence is 15 residues long. CDR3 DNA: TGTGGCAGCAGATCCTTGACAGGGGGCGGCTCACCCCTCCACTTT. It encodes CGSRSLTGGGSPLHF.

Ten or more counts support this clonotype. The junction does not match germline at one end; this may be a read error. The chain combines TRBV19 with TRBJ1-5, with 11 bases fitting TRBD1. The CDR3 length is 15 residues. Germline assignment: CDR1 LNHDA and CDR2 SQIVND (reference sequence). CDR3 in DNA: TGCGCCAGCAGCCCAGGGACAGGGGGTAGGCAGCCCCAGCATTTT. Amino acid sequence: CASSPGTGGRQPQHF.

The chain uses TRBV5-6 and TRBJ2-3; D remains unclear. In germline, CDR1 is SGHDT, CDR2 YYEEEE. CDR3 length: 13 residues. The V end lost 2 bases, the J end lost 6 bases, and 10 bases lay between the germline ends. The CDR3 DNA sequence: TGTGCCAGCAGCTTCGCTAATGGGGATACGCAGTATTTT. Its translation: CASSFANGDTQYF.

Ten or more counts support this clonotype. The chain combines TRBV7-9 with TRBJ2-5, with TRBD1 matching over 8 bases. The V and J ends lost 2 bases and 7 bases, in that order; junction bases with no gene match: 6. Germline CDR1 is SEHNR and CDR2 is FQNEAQ (reference sequence). The CDR3 covers 14 residues. The CDR3 loop is CASSLIRGLGTQYF. The CDR3 DNA follows: TGTGCCAGCAGCTTAATCAGGGGGCTAGGGACCCAGTACTTC.

This clonotype was counted at least ten times. The chain carries TRBV20-1 and TRBJ2-1; D may correspond to TRBD1 or TRBD2 (5 bases each). V was clipped by 3 bases and J by 6 bases, with 18 bases between them. CDR3 length: 15 residues. The germline gives CDR1 DFQATT, CDR2 SNEGSKA (reference sequence). CDR3 DNA: TGCAGTGCTAGCCCTCGAGGGGAGAGTCCCAATGAGCAGTTCTTC. Amino acid sequence: CSASPRGESPNEQFF.

This chain links TRBV29-1 with TRBJ1-4; TRBD1 matches 7 bases. V was clipped by 6 bases and J by 5 bases; unmatched bases: 6. The CDR3 is 13 amino acids. Germline V CDR1 and CDR2: SQVTM, ANQGSEA. This CDR3 is CSVAGTANEKLFF. CDR3 in DNA: TGCAGCGTGGCCGGGACAGCGAATGAAAAACTGTTTTTT.

This clonotype has a count of ten or more. The gene calls are TRBV7-9 and TRBJ2-5, with D possibly being TRBD1 (7 bases). The CDR3 sequence is 14 residues long. The V and J ends lost 5 bases and 5 bases respectively, with 15 bases between them. Germline CDR1 reads SEHNR; CDR2 reads FQNEAQ (reference sequence). CDR3 nucleotides: TGTGCCAGCAGCAGACAGGGTGCGGGGGAGACCCAGTACTTC. Translating gives CASSRQGAGETQYF.

This clonotype came up many times. The junction differs from germline at one of its ends, possibly a read error. This chain links TRBV12-3 or TRBV12-4 with TRBJ2-1; possibly TRBD2 for D (6 bases). CDR3 length: 16 amino acids. CDR3 coding DNA: TGTGCCAGCAGTTTGGGGGGTGGGACCGCCTCGTACCCCAAACGCTTC. Encoded protein: CASSLGGGTASYPKRF.

V and J are TRBV7-9 and TRBJ2-4; unclear D gene. Trimming removed 5 bases at V and 10 bases at J, with 15 bases between. Per the germline V gene, CDR1 is SEHNR and CDR2 is FQNEAQ (reference sequence). CDR3 size: 13 residues. The CDR3 coding sequence is TGTGCCAGCAGCCCACCTAGTTCCCCAATTCAGTACTTC. Protein product: CASSPPSSPIQYF.

A few counts support this clonotype. The chain recombines TRBV28 with TRBJ2-3, with 12 nucleotides matching TRBD2. The CDR3 is 20 amino acids. V trimming: 5 bases; J trimming: 1 base; junction bases outside the gene matches: 16. The V gene's germline CDR1 is MDHEN and CDR2 SYDVKM. The CDR3 DNA is TGTGCCAGCAGTGGGACGCCGGGTTCGACTAGCGGGGGCCGCACAGATACGCAGTATTTT. Amino acid sequence: CASSGTPGSTSGGRTDTQYF.

This clonotype has just a few counts. The chain links TRBV28 to TRBJ2-2; D is undetermined. The V and J ends lost 5 bases and 6 bases respectively, with 4 bases between them. Germline assignment: CDR1 MDHEN and CDR2 SYDVKM. The CDR3 is 11 amino acids. The CDR3 spells CASSAAGELFF. The CDR3, as DNA: TGTGCCAGCAGTGCGGCCGGGGAGCTGTTTTTT.

Of note for this clonotype: A much larger clone lies a single base off, so this may be a read error. The rearrangement links TRBV15 to TRBJ2-1; D might be TRBD1 or TRBD2, each matching 5 bases. Germline CDR1 is LNHNV and CDR2 is YYDKDF (reference sequence). There are 14 residues in the CDR3. CDR3 sequence (DNA): TGTGCCGCCAGCAGAGATTCAGGGAGTCATGAGCAGTTCTTC. Its translation: CAASRDSGSHEQFF.